This T cell receptor (beta chain) was documented in a study of human T cells and chemical hapten exposure. The overall study: It was small differences in pooled library volume that mainly caused per-sample TCR yields to vary. Regarding the study as a whole: The number of TCRs above 1 in 1000 frequency did not change after DPC sensitization. Compared with pre-sensitization or healthy control sets, expanded TCRs clustered more.

TCRdb re-analysed the RACE reads in MiXCR, keeping a single row per CDR3 protein. The sample lists over 55,000 distinct CDR3 sequences; 9.5% to 15% were seen once. At least ten counts were recorded for this clonotype. The target antigen is unknown. As for time point: patch test 3, about 24 weeks after DPC sensitization. Indicated treatment: therapeutic diphenylcyclopropenone sensitization with weekly scalp DPC. The receptor comes from a man younger than 45 with alopecia areata. Some clones in this sample may be carry-over from other donors' samples. This specimen was whole blood, taken in connection with sensitization to the hapten diphenylcyclopropenone (DPC).

CDR3 residues: CASSYPGSAYEQYF. The CDR3 nucleotides read TGTGCCAGCAGTTACCCGGGTTCTGCCTACGAGCAGTACTTC. This sequence joins TRBV6-1 and TRBJ2-7; no firm D call. CDR3 length equals 14 residues. V was trimmed by 5 bases and J by 2 bases, leaving 13 bases between them. The germline V gene encodes CDR1 MNHNS and CDR2 SASEGT.